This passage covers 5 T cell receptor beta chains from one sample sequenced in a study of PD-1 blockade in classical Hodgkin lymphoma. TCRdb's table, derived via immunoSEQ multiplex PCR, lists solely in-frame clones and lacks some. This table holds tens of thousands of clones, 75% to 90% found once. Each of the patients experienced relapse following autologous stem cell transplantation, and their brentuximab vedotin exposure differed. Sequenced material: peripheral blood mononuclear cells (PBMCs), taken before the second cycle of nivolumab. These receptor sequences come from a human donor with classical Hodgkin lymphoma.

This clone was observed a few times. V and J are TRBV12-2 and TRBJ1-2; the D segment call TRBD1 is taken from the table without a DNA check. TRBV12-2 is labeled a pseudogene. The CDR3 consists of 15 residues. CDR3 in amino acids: CASRLAGRPNYGYTF. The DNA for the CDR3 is TGTGCAAGTCGCTTAGCAGGCAGGCCCAACTATGGCTACACCTTC.

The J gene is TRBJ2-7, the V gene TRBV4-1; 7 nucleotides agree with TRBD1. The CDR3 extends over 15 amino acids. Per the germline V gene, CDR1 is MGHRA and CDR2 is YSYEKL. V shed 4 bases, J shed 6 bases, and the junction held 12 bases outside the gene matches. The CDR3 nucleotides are TGCGCCAGCAGCCCAGGACAGGCGCCCTTTGGCGAGCAGTACTTC. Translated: CASSPGQAPFGEQYF.

The CDR3 reads CASSLGGLSSYEQYF. The CDR3 bases are TGTGCCAGCAGCTTAGGTGGACTGAGCTCCTACGAGCAGTACTTC. J is TRBJ2-7 and V is TRBV7-6; D is perhaps TRBD2 (5 bases). The germline CDR1 and CDR2 sequences are SGHVS and FNYEAQ. V lost 1 base to trimming and J lost 0 bases, with 10 bases between them. The CDR3 runs 15 residues.

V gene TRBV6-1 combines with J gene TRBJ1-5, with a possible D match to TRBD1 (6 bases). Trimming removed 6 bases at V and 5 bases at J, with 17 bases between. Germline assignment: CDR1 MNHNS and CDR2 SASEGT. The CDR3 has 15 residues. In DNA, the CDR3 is TGTGCCAGCAGGGCGGACAGCTCACCTTATCAGCCCCAGCATTTT. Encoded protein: CASRADSSPYQPQHF.

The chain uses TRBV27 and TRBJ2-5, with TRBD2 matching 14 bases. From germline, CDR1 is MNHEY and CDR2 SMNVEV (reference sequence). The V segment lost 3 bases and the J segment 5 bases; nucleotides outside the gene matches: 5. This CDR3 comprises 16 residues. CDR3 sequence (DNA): TGTGCCAGCAGTTTCGGGACTAGCGGGAGCCGGGAGACCCAGTACTTC. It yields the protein CASSFGTSGSRETQYF.